These 10 T cell receptor beta chains originate from one sample sequenced in a study of T cells after posttransplantation cyclophosphamide. Data came from immunoSEQ multiplex PCR; TCRdb stores just in-frame clones and leaves some out. This table holds 4,500 to 6,000 clones, 80% found once. A marrow graft followed busulfan-fludarabine conditioning, with cyclophosphamide on days +3 and +4. Specimen: PBMCs, collected after allogeneic stem cell transplant with posttransplant cyclophosphamide. These receptors all come from a male patient aged 50 to 59 who received an allogeneic stem cell transplant from a related donor and was CMV-positive. The graft donor may account for some of the T cells.

The chain carries TRBV25-1 and TRBJ1-1; 8 nucleotides align to TRBD1. The ends lost 4 bases at V and 4 bases at J; junction bases unmatched: 5. CDR3 length: 14 amino acids. Per germline, CDR1 MGHDK and CDR2 SYGVNS. CDR3 in DNA: TGTGCCAGCAGTGCATCGACAGGGGCCACTGAAGCTTTCTTT. It translates to CASSASTGATEAFF.

The chain is built from TRBV7-9 and TRBJ2-5; 7 nucleotides match TRBD2. The J call is doubtful: the DNA matches TRBJ2-7 better. The CDR3 extends over 17 amino acids. Germline V gene data show CDR1 as SEHNR and CDR2 as FQNEAQ (reference sequence). DNA of the CDR3: TGTGCCAGCAGCTCAACACCCGGGGCTAGCGGCTCCTACGAGCAGTACTTC. It codes for CASSSTPGASGSYEQYF.

This clone was detected only a few times. The chain employs TRBV28 and TRBJ1-1; D is perhaps TRBD1 (6 bases). CDR1 and CDR2 (germline): MDHEN, SYDVKM. Trimming took off 11 bases at V and 5 bases at J, with 12 bases between the two ends. This CDR3 is built from 11 residues. The CDR3 DNA reads TGTGCCGGGGGCAGGACAACTGAAGCTTTCTTT. This encodes CAGGRTTEAFF.

The chain has TRBV6-1 and TRBJ2-5, with 9 bases aligning to TRBD2. The trim removed 11 bases at V and 1 base at J, leaving 8 bases unmatched. The CDR3 has 14 residues. CDR1 and CDR2 (germline): MNHNS, SASEGT. As DNA, the CDR3 is TGTGCCTTCGGGGGCGGGAGGGCCCAAGAGACCCAGTACTTC. Protein product: CAFGGGRAQETQYF.

This chain uses TRBV18 with TRBJ2-1; the D gene is possibly TRBD1 (6 bases). Per the germline V gene, CDR1 is KGHSH and CDR2 is LQKENI. Trimming shortened V by 0 bases and J by 9 bases, and 12 bases separated the two germline ends. CDR3 length: 14 amino acids. For the CDR3, the DNA is TGTGCCAGCTCACCACCGGGACAAACGGGTGAGCAGTTCTTC. It translates to CASSPPGQTGEQFF.

The chain joins TRBV5-1 to TRBJ2-3, with a possible D match to TRBD1 (5 bases). The ends were cut back, 0 bases at V and 5 bases at J, with 10 bases in the middle. Germline V gene sequence: CDR1 SGHRS, CDR2 YFSETQ. CDR3 length: 14 amino acids. The CDR3 DNA reads TGCGCCAGCAGCTTGGTGCCCACAGGAGATACGCAGTATTTT. Its protein is CASSLVPTGDTQYF.

This chain links TRBV27 with TRBJ2-1; 9 bases line up with TRBD2. The length of the CDR3 is 16 residues. Looked up from germline, CDR1 is MNHEY and CDR2 is SMNVEV (reference sequence). The V gene end was trimmed by 4 bases and the J gene end by 0 bases; junction bases not matched to a gene: 4. The CDR3 spells CASSWEREVSYNEQFF. CDR3 nucleotides: TGTGCCAGCAGTTGGGAGCGGGAGGTCTCCTACAATGAGCAGTTCTTC.

The chain couples TRBV4-2 to TRBJ2-7; D remains unclear. The ends were cut back, 0 bases at V and 0 bases at J, with 6 bases in the middle. This CDR3 has 14 residues. Per germline, CDR1 LGHNA and CDR2 YNFKEQ. The CDR3 DNA is TGTGCCAGCAGCCAAGACCCTAGCTCCTACGAGCAGTACTTC. Its translation: CASSQDPSSYEQYF.

V and J are TRBV11-3 and TRBJ2-5; 7 positions agree with TRBD2. This CDR3 is built from 15 residues. Germline CDR1 and CDR2: SGHNT and YENEEA. V was pared by 5 bases and J by 0 bases, with 6 bases of the junction left unmatched. DNA for the CDR3: TGTGCCAGCAGCCGGGGGACTACAAACCAAGAGACCCAGTACTTC. It translates to CASSRGTTNQETQYF. The full variable domain, its missing parts supplied by reference TRBV11-3 and TRBJ2-5, is EAGVVQSPRYKIIEKKQPVAFWCNPISGHNTLYWYLQNLGQGPELLIRYENEEAVDDSQLPKDRFSAERLKGVDSTLKIQPAELGDSAVYLCASSRGTTNQETQYFGPGTRLLVL.

This clone appeared a few times. The CDR3 loop reads CASSRDRDSTNEKLFF. In nucleotides, the CDR3 is TGTGCCAGTAGTAGGGACAGGGACTCAACTAATGAAAAACTGTTTTTT. This chain joins TRBV19 and TRBJ1-4, with TRBD1 identical over 9 bases. After removal of 4 bases from V and 0 bases from J, the junction contained 3 bases not matched to a gene. The germline V gene encodes CDR1 LNHDA and CDR2 SQIVND (reference sequence). CDR3 length equals 16 residues.